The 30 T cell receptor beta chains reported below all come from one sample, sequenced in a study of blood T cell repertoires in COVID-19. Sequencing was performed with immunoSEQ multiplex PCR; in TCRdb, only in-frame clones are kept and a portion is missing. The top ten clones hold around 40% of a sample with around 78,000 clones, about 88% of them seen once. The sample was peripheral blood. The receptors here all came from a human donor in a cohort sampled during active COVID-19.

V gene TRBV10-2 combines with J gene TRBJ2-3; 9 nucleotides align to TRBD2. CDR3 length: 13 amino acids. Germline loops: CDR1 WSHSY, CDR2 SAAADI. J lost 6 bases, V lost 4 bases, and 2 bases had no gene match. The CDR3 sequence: CASSVSGRDTQYF. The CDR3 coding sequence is TGCGCCAGCAGTGTGAGCGGGAGGGATACGCAGTATTTT.

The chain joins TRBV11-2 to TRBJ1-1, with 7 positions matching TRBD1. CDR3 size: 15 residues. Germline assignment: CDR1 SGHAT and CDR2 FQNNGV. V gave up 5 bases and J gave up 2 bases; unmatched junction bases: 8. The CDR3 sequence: CASSHSQGGNTEAFF. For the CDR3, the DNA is TGTGCCAGCAGCCATTCCCAGGGGGGTAACACTGAAGCTTTCTTT.

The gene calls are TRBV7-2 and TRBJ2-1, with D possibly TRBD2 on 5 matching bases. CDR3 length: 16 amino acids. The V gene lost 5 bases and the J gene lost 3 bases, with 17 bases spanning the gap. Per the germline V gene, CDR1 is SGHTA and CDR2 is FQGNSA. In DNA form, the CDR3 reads TGTGCCAGCAGCCCCGCAGGAGGACTTAACTACAATGAGCAGTTCTTC. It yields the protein CASSPAGGLNYNEQFF.

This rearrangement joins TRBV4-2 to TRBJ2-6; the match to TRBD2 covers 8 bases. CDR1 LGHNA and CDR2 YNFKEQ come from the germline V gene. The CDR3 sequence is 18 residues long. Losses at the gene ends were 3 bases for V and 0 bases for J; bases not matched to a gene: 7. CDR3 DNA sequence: TGTGCCAGCAGCCACACCGGGACTAGGCTCTCTGGGGCCAACGTCCTGACTTTC. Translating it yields CASSHTGTRLSGANVLTF.

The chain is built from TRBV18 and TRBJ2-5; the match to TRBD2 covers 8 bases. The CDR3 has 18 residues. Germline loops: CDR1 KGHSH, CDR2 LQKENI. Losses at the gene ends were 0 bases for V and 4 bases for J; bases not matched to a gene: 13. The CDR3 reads CASSPPVGAIREGETQYF. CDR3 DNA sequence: TGTGCCAGCTCACCACCGGTCGGAGCCATTCGGGAGGGAGAGACCCAGTACTTC.

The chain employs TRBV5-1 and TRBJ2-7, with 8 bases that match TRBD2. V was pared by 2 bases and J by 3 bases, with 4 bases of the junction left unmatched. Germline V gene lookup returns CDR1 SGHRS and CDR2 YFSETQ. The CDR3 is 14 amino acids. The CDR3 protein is CASSLLADHYEQYF. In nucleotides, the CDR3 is TGCGCCAGCAGCTTACTAGCGGACCACTACGAGCAGTACTTC.

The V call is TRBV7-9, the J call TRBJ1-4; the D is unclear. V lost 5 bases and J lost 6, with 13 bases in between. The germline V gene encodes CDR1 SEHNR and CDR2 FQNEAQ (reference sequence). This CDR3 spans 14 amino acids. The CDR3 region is CASSRLTGDEKLFF. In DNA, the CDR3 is TGTGCCAGCAGCAGACTTACGGGTGATGAAAAACTGTTTTTT.

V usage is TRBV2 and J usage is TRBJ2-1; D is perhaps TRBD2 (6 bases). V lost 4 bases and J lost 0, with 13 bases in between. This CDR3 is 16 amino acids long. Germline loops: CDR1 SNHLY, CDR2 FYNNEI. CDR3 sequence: CASSGGVGSSYNEQFF. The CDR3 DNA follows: TGTGCCAGCAGTGGGGGGGTAGGTAGCTCCTACAATGAGCAGTTCTTC.

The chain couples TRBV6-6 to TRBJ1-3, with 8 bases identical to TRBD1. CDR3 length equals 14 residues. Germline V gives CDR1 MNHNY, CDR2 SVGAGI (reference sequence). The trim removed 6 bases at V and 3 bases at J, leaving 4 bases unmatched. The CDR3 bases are TGTGCCAGCAGATCGACAGGGGTTGGAAACACCATATATTTT. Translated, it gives CASRSTGVGNTIYF.

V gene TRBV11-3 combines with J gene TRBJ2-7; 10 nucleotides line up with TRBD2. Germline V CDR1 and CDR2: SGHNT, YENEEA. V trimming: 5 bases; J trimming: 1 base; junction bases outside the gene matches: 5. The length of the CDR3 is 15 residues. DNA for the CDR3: TGTGCCAGCAGCGAACTAGCGGGAACTTCCTACGAGCAGTACTTC. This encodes CASSELAGTSYEQYF.

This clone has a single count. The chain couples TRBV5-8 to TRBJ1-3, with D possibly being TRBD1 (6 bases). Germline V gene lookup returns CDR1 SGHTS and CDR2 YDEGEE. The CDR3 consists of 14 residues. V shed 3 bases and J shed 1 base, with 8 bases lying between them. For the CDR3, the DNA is TGTGCCAGCAGCTACAGGGTGTCTGGAAACACCATATATTTT. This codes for CASSYRVSGNTIYF.

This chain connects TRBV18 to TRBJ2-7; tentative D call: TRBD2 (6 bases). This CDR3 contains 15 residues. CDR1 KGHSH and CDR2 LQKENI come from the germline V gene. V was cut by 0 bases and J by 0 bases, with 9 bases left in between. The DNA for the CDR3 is TGTGCCAGCTCACCACCCCCCGGGAGCTCCTACGAGCAGTACTTC. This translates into CASSPPPGSSYEQYF.

The CDR3: CASSLWGQGSLGEQYF. For the CDR3, the DNA is TGCGCCAGCAGCTTGTGGGGGCAAGGGTCCCTTGGGGAGCAGTACTTC. V is TRBV5-1 and J is TRBJ2-7, with a possible D match to TRBD1 (6 bases). V dropped 1 base and J dropped 7 bases, with 21 bases sitting between them. In germline, CDR1 is SGHRS, CDR2 YFSETQ. The length of the CDR3 is 16 residues.

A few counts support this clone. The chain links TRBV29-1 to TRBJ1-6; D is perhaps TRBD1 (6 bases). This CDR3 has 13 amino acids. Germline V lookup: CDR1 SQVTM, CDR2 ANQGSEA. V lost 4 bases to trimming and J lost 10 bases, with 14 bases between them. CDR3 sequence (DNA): TGCAGCGTTGGAGCAGGGGTAGGATCACCCCTCCACTTT. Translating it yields CSVGAGVGSPLHF.

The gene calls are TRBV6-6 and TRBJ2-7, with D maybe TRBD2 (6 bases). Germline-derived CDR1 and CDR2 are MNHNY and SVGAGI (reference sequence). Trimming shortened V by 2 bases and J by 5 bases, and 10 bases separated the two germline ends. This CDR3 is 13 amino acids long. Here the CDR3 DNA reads TGTGCCAGCAGTTACACGGCTAGCGACGAGCAGTACTTC. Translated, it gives CASSYTASDEQYF.

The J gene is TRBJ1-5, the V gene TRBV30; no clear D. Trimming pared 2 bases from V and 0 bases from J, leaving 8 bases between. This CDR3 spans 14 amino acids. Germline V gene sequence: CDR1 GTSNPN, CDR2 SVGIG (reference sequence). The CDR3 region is CAWSLGISNQPQHF. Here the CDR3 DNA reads TGTGCCTGGAGTCTCGGGATTAGCAATCAGCCCCAGCATTTT. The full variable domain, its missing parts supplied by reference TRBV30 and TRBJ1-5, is SQTIHQWPATLVQPVGSPLSLECTVEGTSNPNLYWYRQAAGRGLQLLFYSVGIGQISSEVPQNLSASRPQDRQFILSSKKLLLSDSGFYLCAWSLGISNQPQHFGDGTRLSIL.

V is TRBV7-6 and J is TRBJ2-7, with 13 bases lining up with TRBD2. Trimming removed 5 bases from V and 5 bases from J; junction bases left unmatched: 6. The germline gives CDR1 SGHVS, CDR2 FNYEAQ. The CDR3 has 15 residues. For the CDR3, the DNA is TGTGCCAGCAGCCCTTGGACTAGCGGGAGCAACGAGCAGTACTTC. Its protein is CASSPWTSGSNEQYF.

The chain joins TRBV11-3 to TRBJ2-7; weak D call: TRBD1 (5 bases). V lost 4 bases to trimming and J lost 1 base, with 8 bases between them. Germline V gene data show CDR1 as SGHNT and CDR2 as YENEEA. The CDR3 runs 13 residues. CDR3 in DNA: TGTGCCAGCAGCTCCGACAGATCCTACGAGCAGTACTTC. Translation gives CASSSDRSYEQYF.

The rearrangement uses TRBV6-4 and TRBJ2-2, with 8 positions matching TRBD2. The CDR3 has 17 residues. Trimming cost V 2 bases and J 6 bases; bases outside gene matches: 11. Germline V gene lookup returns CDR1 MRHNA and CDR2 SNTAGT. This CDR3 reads CASSDPWTSLSPGELFF. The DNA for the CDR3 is TGTGCCAGCAGTGACCCCTGGACTAGCTTGTCTCCCGGGGAGCTGTTTTTT.

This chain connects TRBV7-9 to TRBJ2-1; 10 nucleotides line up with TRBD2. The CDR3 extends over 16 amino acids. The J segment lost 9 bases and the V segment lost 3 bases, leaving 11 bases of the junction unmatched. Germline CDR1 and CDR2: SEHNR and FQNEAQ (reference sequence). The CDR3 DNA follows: TGTGCCAGCAGCTTTTTGGGGCTAGCGGGAGAACGTGAGCAGTTCTTC. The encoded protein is CASSFLGLAGEREQFF.

The CDR3 spells CASRSTGGTGLTVVDGYTF. In DNA, the CDR3 is TGTGCCAGTAGATCGACGGGCGGGACAGGGCTTACGGTGGTTGATGGCTACACCTTC. V gene TRBV19 combines with J gene TRBJ1-2; 9 bases are shared with TRBD1. Trimming took 6 bases from V and 6 from J; bases not matched to a gene: 23. Germline lookup yields CDR1 LNHDA and CDR2 SQIVND (reference sequence). The CDR3 has 19 amino acids.

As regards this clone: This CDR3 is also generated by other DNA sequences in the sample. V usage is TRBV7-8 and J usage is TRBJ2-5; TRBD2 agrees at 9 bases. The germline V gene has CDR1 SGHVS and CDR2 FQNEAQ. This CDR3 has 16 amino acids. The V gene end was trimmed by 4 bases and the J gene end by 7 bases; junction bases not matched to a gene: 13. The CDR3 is CASSSPTAGGGGTQYF. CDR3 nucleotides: TGTGCCAGCAGCTCGCCAACAGCGGGGGGCGGGGGGACCCAGTACTTC.

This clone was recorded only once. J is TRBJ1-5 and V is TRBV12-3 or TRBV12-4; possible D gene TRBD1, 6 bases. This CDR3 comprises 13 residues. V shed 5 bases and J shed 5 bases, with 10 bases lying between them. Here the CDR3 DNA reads TGTGCCAGCAGTACACAGGGTGATCAGCCCCAGCATTTT. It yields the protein CASSTQGDQPQHF.

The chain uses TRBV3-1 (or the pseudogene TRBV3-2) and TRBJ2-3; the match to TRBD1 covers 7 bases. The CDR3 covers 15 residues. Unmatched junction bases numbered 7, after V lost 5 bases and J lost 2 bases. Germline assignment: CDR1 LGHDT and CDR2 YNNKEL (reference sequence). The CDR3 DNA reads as TGTGCCAGCAGCACTCGACAGGGTGACACAGATACGCAGTATTTT. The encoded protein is CASSTRQGDTDTQYF.

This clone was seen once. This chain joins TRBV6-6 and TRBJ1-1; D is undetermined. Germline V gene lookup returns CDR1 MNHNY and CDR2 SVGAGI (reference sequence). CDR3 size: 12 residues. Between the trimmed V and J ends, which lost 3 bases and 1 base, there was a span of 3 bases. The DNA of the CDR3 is TGTGCCAGCAGTTATAGGAACACTGAAGCTTTCTTT. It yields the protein CASSYRNTEAFF.

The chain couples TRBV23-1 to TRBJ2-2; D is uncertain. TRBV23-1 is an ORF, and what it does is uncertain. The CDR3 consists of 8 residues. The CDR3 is CPGGELFF. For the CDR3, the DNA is TGCCCCGGCGGGGAGCTGTTTTTT.

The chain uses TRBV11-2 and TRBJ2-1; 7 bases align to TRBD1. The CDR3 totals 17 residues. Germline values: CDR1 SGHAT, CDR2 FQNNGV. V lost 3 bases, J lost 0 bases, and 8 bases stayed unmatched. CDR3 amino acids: CASSFNSRGRSYNEQFF. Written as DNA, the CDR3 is TGTGCCAGCAGCTTCAATTCTAGGGGGCGCTCCTACAATGAGCAGTTCTTC.

CDR3: CASSLAARRGSNYGYTF. The DNA of the CDR3 is TGTGCCAGCAGCTTAGCTGCCCGCCGTGGGAGCAACTATGGCTACACCTTC. The chain employs TRBV13 and TRBJ1-2; D ambiguous. Germline CDR1 PRHDT, CDR2 FYEKMQ (reference sequence). CDR3 length: 17 residues. V gave up 1 base and J gave up 2 bases, with 17 bases separating them.

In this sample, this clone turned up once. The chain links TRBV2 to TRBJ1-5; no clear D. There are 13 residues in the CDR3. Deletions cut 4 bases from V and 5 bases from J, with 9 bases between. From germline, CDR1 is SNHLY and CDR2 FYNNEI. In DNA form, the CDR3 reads TGTGCCAGCAGTGGGGAGGTGGATCAGCCCCAGCATTTT. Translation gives CASSGEVDQPQHF. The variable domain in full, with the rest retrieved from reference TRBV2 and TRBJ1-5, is EPEVTQTPSHQVTQMGQEVILRCVPISNHLYFYWYRQILGQKVEFLVSFYNNEISEKSEIFDDQFSVERPDGSNFTLKIRSTKLEDSAMYFCASSGEVDQPQHFGDGTRLSIL.

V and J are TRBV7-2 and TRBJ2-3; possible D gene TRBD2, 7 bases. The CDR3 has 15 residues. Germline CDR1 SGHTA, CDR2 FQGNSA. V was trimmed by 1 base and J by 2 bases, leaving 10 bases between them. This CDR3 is CASSLGGGTTDTQYF. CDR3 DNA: TGTGCCAGCAGCTTAGGCGGGGGCACCACAGATACGCAGTATTTT.